Listed here is a single T cell receptor beta chain. No antigen is known for it. Base qualities are missing; no much larger clone stands one base away. The data were obtained in a study of PD-1 blockade in mismatch repair-deficient tumors (dated by TCRdb to the late 2010s). Regarding the research as a whole: Between late 2013 and September 2016, fewer than 90 consecutive patients with around 11 mismatch repair-deficient cancer types, all previously treated and progressing, were enrolled in the trial. Tumor-associated T cell clones in the peripheral blood of patients responding to PD-1 blockade were tracked using deep sequencing of TCR CDR3 regions.

From cysteine to phenylalanine, the CDR3 is 15 amino acids long. This entry keeps only the CDR3 DNA: 45 bases, framed from base 1. CDR1 and CDR2 (SGHVS, FNYEAQ) derive from the germline V gene. From V the trimming removes 5 bases and from J it removes 1 base, while the gene matches leave 6 bases of the junction unaccounted for. For each enrolled patient, mismatch repair deficiency was established using either polymerase chain reaction or immunohistochemistry. TCR sequencing was performed for a few patients who responded to pembrolizumab therapy. In the phase II trial, pembrolizumab PD-1 blockade was tested prospectively in advanced mismatch repair-deficient cancers, no matter which tissue of origin the cancers came from. Peripheral blood T cell samples were serially collected before and at multiple times after PD-1 blockade was started. Blood sampling time points were reported as weeks after the first dose of pembrolizumab.

The receptor library was made with the immunoSEQ multiplex PCR assay. Sourced from immuneACCESS, this table was stored by TCRdb with only in-frame sequences that have V and J called. A share of the clones is absent; for the studies checked, an unresolved V gene accounts for under half, and the remainder has no known explanation. This sample is represented by roughly 120,000 clones; roughly 80% of them were singletons. Approximately 4.7% of the sample lies in the top ten. Overall results and qualifications from the work: Clones residing in the tumor, which were often undetectable in blood before treatment, expanded quickly after pembrolizumab and then contracted, generally before radiologic responses.

The starting material was peripheral blood, obtained roughly 60 weeks after starting pembrolizumab. The sequence is built from TRBV7-6 and TRBJ1-1; 8 bases in the junction line up with TRBD1. The sequence came from an adult with mismatch repair-deficient cancer. CDR3 loop: CASSPGQGPNTEAFF. The DNA sequence is TGTGCCAGCAGCCCTGGACAGGGACCGAACACTGAAGCTTTCTTT.